A single sample is the source of the 9 T cell receptor beta chains below, sequenced in a study of T cell responses to AZD1222 COVID-19 vaccine. Assay: immunoSEQ multiplex PCR; the TCRdb copy retains only in-frame clones and omits some. The sample lists about 110,000 clones; about 86% were seen once. This specimen was peripheral blood, taken on day 0 of AZD1222 vaccination. These TCRs come from an adult in good health.

The chain joins TRBV29-1 to TRBJ1-1; D uncertain. Germline V lookup: CDR1 SQVTM, CDR2 ANQGSEA. V shed 7 bases and J shed 1 base, with 13 bases lying between them. The CDR3 is 13 residues long. CDR3 in amino acids: CSARNVPNTEAFF. CDR3 DNA sequence: TGCAGCGCCCGGAATGTGCCGAACACTGAAGCTTTCTTT.

The rearrangement joins TRBV5-1 to TRBJ2-3; TRBD1 agrees at 12 bases. With 4 bases clipped from V and 6 bases from J, the junction kept 6 bases outside the gene matches. The CDR3 is 15 residues long. Germline V gene lookup returns CDR1 SGHRS and CDR2 YFSETQ. The DNA for the CDR3 is TGCGCCAGCAGCCTTACGGGACAGGGGGCCGATACGCAGTATTTT. This encodes CASSLTGQGADTQYF.

The rearrangement uses TRBV7-8 and TRBJ2-7, with 7 bases fitting TRBD2. This CDR3 comprises 13 residues. V lost 6 bases, J lost 5 bases, and 7 bases stayed unmatched. Germline values: CDR1 SGHVS, CDR2 FQNEAQ. CDR3 sequence: CASSNGGTDEQYF. CDR3 in DNA: TGTGCCAGCAGTAACGGGGGGACCGACGAGCAGTACTTC.

This chain joins TRBV4-1 and TRBJ2-6; D not resolved. The V end was cut by 0 bases, the J end by 2 bases, with 11 bases between. The CDR3 extends over 17 amino acids. The germline gives CDR1 MGHRA, CDR2 YSYEKL. Here the CDR3 DNA reads TGCGCCAGCAGCCAAGAAATTATCCCACCTGGGGCCAACGTCCTGACTTTC. It is translated as CASSQEIIPPGANVLTF.

This chain connects TRBV29-1 to TRBJ1-2; TRBD1 matches at 7 bases. CDR3 length: 13 residues. V was pared by 3 bases and J by 7 bases, with 8 bases of the junction left unmatched. The germline V gene has CDR1 SQVTM and CDR2 ANQGSEA. CDR3 sequence: CSVELQGWAGYTF. The CDR3, as DNA: TGCAGCGTTGAGCTACAGGGGTGGGCTGGCTACACCTTC.

The J gene is TRBJ1-2, the V gene TRBV28; the match to TRBD1 covers 12 bases. J gave up 7 bases and V 1 base, and 4 bases lay outside the gene matches. The CDR3 spans 15 residues. Germline V gene lookup returns CDR1 MDHEN and CDR2 SYDVKM. The CDR3 sequence: CASSLLGQGAGGYTF. The CDR3 region has the DNA TGTGCCAGCAGTTTATTGGGACAGGGGGCGGGTGGCTACACCTTC.

The rearrangement joins TRBV11-3 to TRBJ2-1; 11 bases align to TRBD2. Trimming cost V 0 bases and J 5 bases; bases outside gene matches: 9. Per germline, CDR1 SGHNT and CDR2 YENEEA. This CDR3 has 18 amino acids. The CDR3 sequence is CASSLDYWLAGGHNEQFF. The CDR3 nucleotides read TGTGCCAGCAGCTTAGATTATTGGCTAGCGGGGGGACACAATGAGCAGTTCTTC.

The chain is built from TRBV30 and TRBJ1-1; 8 nucleotides line up with TRBD1. Germline assignment: CDR1 GTSNPN and CDR2 SVGIG (reference sequence). The CDR3 has 15 residues. Unmatched junction bases numbered 8, after V lost 3 bases and J lost 2 bases. The CDR3: CAWSRLDRANTEAFF. As DNA, the CDR3 is TGTGCCTGGAGCCGCCTGGACAGGGCCAACACTGAAGCTTTCTTT. The whole variable domain, remainder taken from reference TRBV30 and TRBJ1-1, is SQTIHQWPATLVQPVGSPLSLECTVEGTSNPNLYWYRQAAGRGLQLLFYSVGIGQISSEVPQNLSASRPQDRQFILSSKKLLLSDSGFYLCAWSRLDRANTEAFFGQGTRLTVV.

This chain links TRBV27 with TRBJ2-5; 11 nucleotides line up with TRBD2. Germline CDR1 is MNHEY and CDR2 is SMNVEV (reference sequence). CDR3 length equals 15 residues. Unmatched junction bases numbered 4, after V lost 5 bases and J lost 2 bases. In nucleotides, the CDR3 is TGTGCCAGCAGTAGACTAGCGGGGAGACAAGAGACCCAGTACTTC. Its protein product is CASSRLAGRQETQYF.